This TCR beta chain was captured in a study of T cell responses to AZD1222 COVID-19 vaccine. Whole-study results and caveats: Sampling captured repertoires only after the peak T cell response.

Measured with immunoSEQ multiplex PCR; TCRdb has only the in-frame clones, and not every one. The table shows about 140,000 clones, with roughly 92% occurring only once. Germline-derived CDR1 and CDR2 are KGHSH and LQKENI. This CDR3 spans 13 amino acids. V was cut by 2 bases and J by 9 bases, with 12 bases left in between. Worth noting for this clone: Its antigen is unknown.

The chain carries TRBV18 and TRBJ2-3; D ambiguous. The specimen comprised peripheral blood, sampled 28 days after the second AZD1222 dose. This TCR was sampled from an adult who received the AZD1222 COVID-19 vaccine. This CDR3 reads CASSPLTPPTQYF. As DNA, the CDR3 is TGTGCCAGCTCACCATTAACTCCCCCCACGCAGTATTTT.